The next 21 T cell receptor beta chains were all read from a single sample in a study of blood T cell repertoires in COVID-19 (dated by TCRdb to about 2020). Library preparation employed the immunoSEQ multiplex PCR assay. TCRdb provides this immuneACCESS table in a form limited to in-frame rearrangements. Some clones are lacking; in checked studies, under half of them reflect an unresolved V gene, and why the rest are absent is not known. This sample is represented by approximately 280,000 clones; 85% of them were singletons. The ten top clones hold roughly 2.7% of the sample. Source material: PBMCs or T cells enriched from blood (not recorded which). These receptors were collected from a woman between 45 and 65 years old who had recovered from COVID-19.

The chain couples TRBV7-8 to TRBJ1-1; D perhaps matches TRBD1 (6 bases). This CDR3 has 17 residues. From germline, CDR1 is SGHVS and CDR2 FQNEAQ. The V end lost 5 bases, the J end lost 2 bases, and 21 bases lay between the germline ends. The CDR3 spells CASSLGQGRSRNTEAFF. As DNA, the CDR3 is TGTGCCAGCAGCCTAGGGCAGGGGCGATCCAGAAACACTGAAGCTTTCTTT.

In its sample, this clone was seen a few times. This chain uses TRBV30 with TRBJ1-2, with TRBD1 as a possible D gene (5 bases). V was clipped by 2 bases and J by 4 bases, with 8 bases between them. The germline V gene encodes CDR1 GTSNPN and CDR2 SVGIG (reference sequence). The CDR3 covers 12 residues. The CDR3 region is CAWSPGGYGYTF. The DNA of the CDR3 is TGTGCCTGGAGTCCCGGGGGCTATGGCTACACCTTC.

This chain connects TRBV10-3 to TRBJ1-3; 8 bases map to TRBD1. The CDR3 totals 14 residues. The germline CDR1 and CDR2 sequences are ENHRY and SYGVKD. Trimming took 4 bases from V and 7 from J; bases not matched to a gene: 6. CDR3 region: CAISGTGMGNTIYF. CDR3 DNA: TGTGCCATCAGTGGGACAGGGATGGGGAACACCATATATTTT.

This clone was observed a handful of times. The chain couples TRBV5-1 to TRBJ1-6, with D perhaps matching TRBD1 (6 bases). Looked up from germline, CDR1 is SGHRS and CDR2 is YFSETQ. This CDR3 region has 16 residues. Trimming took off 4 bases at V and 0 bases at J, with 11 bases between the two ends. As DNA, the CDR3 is TGCGCCAGCAGCCCAGGGGATAGCTCCTATAATTCACCCCTCCACTTT. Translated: CASSPGDSSYNSPLHF.

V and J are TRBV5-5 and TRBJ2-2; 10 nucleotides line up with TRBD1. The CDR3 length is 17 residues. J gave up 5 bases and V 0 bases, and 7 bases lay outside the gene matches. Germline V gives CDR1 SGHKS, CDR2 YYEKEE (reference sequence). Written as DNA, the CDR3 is TGTGCCAGCAGCTTGGCATTGTGGACAGGGGGAACCGGGGAGCTGTTTTTT. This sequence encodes CASSLALWTGGTGELFF.

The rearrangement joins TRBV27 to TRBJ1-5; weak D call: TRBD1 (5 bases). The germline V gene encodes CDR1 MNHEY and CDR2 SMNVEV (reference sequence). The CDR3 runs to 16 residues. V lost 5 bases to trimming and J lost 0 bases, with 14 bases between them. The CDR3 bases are TGTGCCAGCAGTGGAGCGGGACCTTATAGCAATCAGCCCCAGCATTTT. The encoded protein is CASSGAGPYSNQPQHF.

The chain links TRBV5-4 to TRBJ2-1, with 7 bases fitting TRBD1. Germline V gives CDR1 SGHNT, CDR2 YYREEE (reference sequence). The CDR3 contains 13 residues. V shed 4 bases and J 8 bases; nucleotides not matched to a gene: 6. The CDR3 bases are TGTGCCAGCAGCAAGACAGGGTTCTATGAGCAGTTCTTC. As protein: CASSKTGFYEQFF.

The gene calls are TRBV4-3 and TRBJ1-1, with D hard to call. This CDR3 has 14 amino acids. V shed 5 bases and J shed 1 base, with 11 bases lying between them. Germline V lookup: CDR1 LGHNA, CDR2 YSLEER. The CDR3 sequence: CASSSMVRNTEAFF. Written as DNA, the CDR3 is TGCGCCAGCAGCTCAATGGTGCGGAACACTGAAGCTTTCTTT.

The CDR3 DNA reads as TGTGCCAGTAGGGTTTGGGGGACTAACACCGGGGAGCTGTTTTTT. Translation: CASRVWGTNTGELFF. The V and J genes are TRBV19 and TRBJ2-2; maybe TRBD2 (6 bases). Per germline, CDR1 LNHDA and CDR2 SQIVND (reference sequence). This CDR3 spans 15 amino acids. V was clipped by 6 bases and J by 2 bases, with 13 bases between them.

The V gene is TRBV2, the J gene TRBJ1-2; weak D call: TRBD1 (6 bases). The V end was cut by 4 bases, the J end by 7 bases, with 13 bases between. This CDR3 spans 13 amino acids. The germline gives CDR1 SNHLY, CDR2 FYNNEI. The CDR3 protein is CASSGGRGSGYTF. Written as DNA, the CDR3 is TGTGCCAGCAGTGGGGGGCGAGGTTCTGGCTACACCTTC.

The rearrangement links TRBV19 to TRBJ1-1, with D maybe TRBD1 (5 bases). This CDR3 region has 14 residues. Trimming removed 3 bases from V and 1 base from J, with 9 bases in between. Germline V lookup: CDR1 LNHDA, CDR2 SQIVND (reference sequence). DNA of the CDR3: TGTGCCAGTAGTATGGCCAGGGAGAACACTGAAGCTTTCTTT. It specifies CASSMARENTEAFF.

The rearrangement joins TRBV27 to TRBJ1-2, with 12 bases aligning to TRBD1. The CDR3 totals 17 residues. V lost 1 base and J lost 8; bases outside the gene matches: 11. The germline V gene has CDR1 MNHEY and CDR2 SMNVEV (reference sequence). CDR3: CASSLFSGTGGGSGYTF. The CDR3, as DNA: TGTGCCAGCAGTTTATTTTCCGGGACAGGGGGCGGCAGCGGCTACACCTTC.

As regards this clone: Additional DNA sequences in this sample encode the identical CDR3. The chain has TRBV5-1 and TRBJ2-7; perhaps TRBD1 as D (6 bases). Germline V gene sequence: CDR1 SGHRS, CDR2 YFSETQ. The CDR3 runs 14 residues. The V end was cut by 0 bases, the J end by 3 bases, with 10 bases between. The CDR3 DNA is TGCGCCAGCAGCTTGGAGCAGGGGTACTACGAGCAGTACTTC. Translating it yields CASSLEQGYYEQYF.

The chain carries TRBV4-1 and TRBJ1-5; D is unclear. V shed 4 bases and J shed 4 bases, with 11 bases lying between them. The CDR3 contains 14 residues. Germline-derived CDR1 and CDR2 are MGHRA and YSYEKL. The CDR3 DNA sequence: TGCGCCAGCAGCCGGGAGACTTGGAATCAGCCCCAGCATTTT. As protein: CASSRETWNQPQHF.

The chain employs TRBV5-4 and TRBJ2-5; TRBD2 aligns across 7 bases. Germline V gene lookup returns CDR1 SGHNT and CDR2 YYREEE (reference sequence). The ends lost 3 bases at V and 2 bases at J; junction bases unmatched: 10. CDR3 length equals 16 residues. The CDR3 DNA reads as TGTGCCAGCAGCTCCCGGATTCGGACTAGTCAAGAGACCCAGTACTTC. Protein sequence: CASSSRIRTSQETQYF.

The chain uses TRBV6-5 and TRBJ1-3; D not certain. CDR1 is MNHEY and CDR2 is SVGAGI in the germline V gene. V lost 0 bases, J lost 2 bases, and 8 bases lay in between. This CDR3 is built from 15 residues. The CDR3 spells CASSYSSATGNTIYF. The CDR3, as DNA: TGTGCCAGCAGTTACTCGAGTGCAACTGGAAACACCATATATTTT.

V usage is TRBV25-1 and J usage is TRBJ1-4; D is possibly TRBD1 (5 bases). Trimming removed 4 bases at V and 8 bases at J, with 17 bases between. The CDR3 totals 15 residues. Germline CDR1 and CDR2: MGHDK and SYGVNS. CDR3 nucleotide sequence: TGTGCCAGCAGTGCCTCCGGGACGGCGGGGGAAAAACTGTTTTTT. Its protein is CASSASGTAGEKLFF.

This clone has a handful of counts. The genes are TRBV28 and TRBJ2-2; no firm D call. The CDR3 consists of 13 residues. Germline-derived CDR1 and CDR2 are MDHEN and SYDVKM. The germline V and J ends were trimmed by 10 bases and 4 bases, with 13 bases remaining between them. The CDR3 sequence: CATTTTFTGELFF. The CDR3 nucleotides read TGTGCCACCACCACAACATTCACCGGGGAGCTGTTTTTT.

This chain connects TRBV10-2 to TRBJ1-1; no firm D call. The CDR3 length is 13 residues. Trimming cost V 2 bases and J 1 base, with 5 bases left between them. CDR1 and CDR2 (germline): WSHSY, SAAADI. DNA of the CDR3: TGCGCCAGCAGTGAGAACTCGAACACTGAAGCTTTCTTT. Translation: CASSENSNTEAFF.

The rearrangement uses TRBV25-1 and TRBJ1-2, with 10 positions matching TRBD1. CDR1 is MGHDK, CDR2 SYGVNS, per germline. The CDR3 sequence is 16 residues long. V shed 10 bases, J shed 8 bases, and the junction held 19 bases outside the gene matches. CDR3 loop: CATDTSRDRGLIGYTF. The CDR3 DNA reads TGTGCCACCGACACAAGCCGGGACAGGGGTCTTATCGGCTACACCTTC.

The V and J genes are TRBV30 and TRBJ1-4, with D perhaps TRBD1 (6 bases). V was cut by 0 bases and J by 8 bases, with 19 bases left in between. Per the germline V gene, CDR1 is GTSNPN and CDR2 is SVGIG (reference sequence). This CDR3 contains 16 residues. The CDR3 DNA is TGTGCCTGGAGTGTAAATCTAGGCAGAACAGGGGAAAAACTGTTTTTT. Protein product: CAWSVNLGRTGEKLFF.